This TCR beta chain was recorded in a study of shared clonotypes between healthy human individuals. As for the study in general: CD4 naive cells filled three plates per donor, CD4 memory three, CD8 naive two and CD8 memory one. Study-wide points: Represented genetic and exposure-history diversity was restricted by having few donors. Non-shared clonotypes showed lower generation probabilities than clonotypes common to all four donors.

Terminally differentiated effector memory CD45RA+ cells were excluded by CCR7 positive selection of CD45RO-negative cells. Points on this clone: Its cognate antigen is unknown.

The authors split each subset's genomic DNA evenly across several immunoSEQ plates. The assay was immunoSEQ multiplex PCR, and TCRdb's table has in-frame clones only and misses some. The table includes hundreds of thousands of clones, approximately 92% detected once. The sequenced sample consisted of naive CD8+ T cells sorted from blood. The TCR originated in a man under 40 in good health.

CDR3 DNA sequence: TGTGCCAGCAGTTACAACTCTGGGACTATAAAAGAGACCCAGTACTTC. The encoded protein is CASSYNSGTIKETQYF. This rearrangement joins TRBV6-6 to TRBJ2-5; 7 bases are shared with TRBD2. The J segment lost 3 bases and the V segment lost 2 bases, leaving 9 bases of the junction unmatched. CDR1 is MNHNY and CDR2 is SVGAGI in the germline V gene (reference sequence). This CDR3 contains 16 residues.